Listed below are T cell receptor beta chains from one sample, sequenced in a study of T cell responses to AZD1222 COVID-19 vaccine. Method: immunoSEQ multiplex PCR; TCRdb's copy keeps in-frame clones and lacks some. The sample lists roughly 67,000 clones, 65% to 80% occurring once. The input for sequencing was peripheral blood, taken on day 0 of AZD1222 vaccination. These receptors originate from an adult in good health. Each CDR3 is given with its conserved first and last residue. The D gene is left open where the match is weak. The listing skips clone size in some rows; elsewhere it reads once, few, many or a size class.

J gene,clone size,D gene,V gene,CDR3 DNA,CDR3 protein
TRBJ1-2,few,.,TRBV4-1,TGCGCCAGCAGCCAAGTATTGGGTGGCTATGGCTACACCTTC,CASSQVLGGYGYTF
TRBJ2-7,.,.,TRBV19,TGTGCCAGTAGTCCCGGAGGAGGCAGCTACGAGCAGTACTTC,CASSPGGGSYEQYF
TRBJ2-4,.,.,TRBV11-2,TGTGCCAGCAGCCGACAGCCAGGAGCCAAAAACATTCAGTACTTC,CASSRQPGAKNIQYF
TRBJ2-3,.,.,TRBV7-9,TGTGCCAGCAGCCCGAAGGGAGCAGATACGCAGTATTTT,CASSPKGADTQYF
TRBJ1-2,few,.,TRBV28,TGTGCCAGCAGAGGTCCTGGCTACACCTTC,CASRGPGYTF
TRBJ1-2,.,.,TRBV19,TGTGCCAGTAGTATGATGGGGACTAACTATGGCTACACCTTC,CASSMMGTNYGYTF
TRBJ1-2,.,.,TRBV5-6,TGTGCCAGCAGCTTGCCCCCCAACTATGGCTACACCTTC,CASSLPPNYGYTF
TRBJ2-3,.,.,TRBV7-2,TGTGCCAGCAGCTCCAGCCGGGACTCCACAGATACGCAGTATTTT,CASSSSRDSTDTQYF
TRBJ2-2,.,.,TRBV7-5,TGTGCCAACCCGACGGACACCGGGGAGCTGTTTTTT,CANPTDTGELFF
TRBJ2-7,few,.,TRBV5-4,TGTGCCAGCAGCTTCTCGCGAGGCGAGCAGTACTTC,CASSFSRGEQYF
TRBJ2-3,.,TRBD2,TRBV28,TGTGCCAGCAGTTCACCGGGACTAGCGGGTGGCACAGATACGCAGTATTTT,CASSSPGLAGGTDTQYF
TRBJ1-6,.,.,TRBV6-1,TGTGCCAGCAGTGAAGGGGCTCTGCCCCATTCACCCCTCCACTTT,CASSEGALPHSPLHF
TRBJ1-5,.,.,TRBV15,TGTGCCACCAGCAGAGATCGGGGGGATCAGCCCCAGCATTTT,CATSRDRGDQPQHF
TRBJ2-2,.,.,TRBV12-5,TGTGCTAGTGGTTTGGTATTCCCAGGGTACATCGGGGAGCTGTTTTTT,CASGLVFPGYIGELFF
TRBJ2-3,.,.,TRBV7-9,TGTGCCAGCAGCCACCCCATCTCATACACAGATACGCAGTATTTT,CASSHPISYTDTQYF
TRBJ2-5,.,.,TRBV28,TGTGCCAGCAGTCAATCCGGGACCTTAGGAGAGACCCAGTACTTC,CASSQSGTLGETQYF
TRBJ1-2,.,.,TRBV27,TGTGCCAGCAGTTTGGAAAGGGACTATGGCTACACCTTC,CASSLERDYGYTF
TRBJ2-3,.,.,TRBV7-9,TGTGCCAGCAGCCCGATCTCAGATACGCAGTATTTT,CASSPISDTQYF
TRBJ2-7,.,TRBD1,TRBV5-1,TGCGCCAGCAGCATTACAGGGGGCGCTGGTCCCTACGAGCAGTACTTC,CASSITGGAGPYEQYF
TRBJ1-5,.,.,TRBV11-3,TGTGCCAGCAGCTTAGTATGGGGCAATCAGCCCCAGCATTTT,CASSLVWGNQPQHF
TRBJ2-1,few,.,TRBV5-4,TGTGCCAGCAGCTTACAGGGTGGTATGAATGAGCAGTTCTTC,CASSLQGGMNEQFF
TRBJ1-5,once,TRBD1,TRBV6-4,TGTGCCAGCAGTGAGGACAGGGGTCAGCCCCAGCATTTT,CASSEDRGQPQHF
TRBJ2-2,.,TRBD2,TRBV28,TGTGCCAGCAAACGAGCGGGGGGGAACACCGGGGAGCTGTTTTTT,CASKRAGGNTGELFF
TRBJ1-4,once,.,TRBV19,TGTGCCAGTTCTAAGAGAGAGAAGGAAAAACTGTTTTTT,CASSKREKEKLFF
TRBJ1-1,.,.,TRBV4-3,TGCGCCAGCAGCCAAGGTCAGTCGAACACTGAAGCTTTCTTT,CASSQGQSNTEAFF
TRBJ2-1,.,TRBD2,TRBV9,TGTGCCAGCAGCGTAGACCGGGGGGGCTACAATGAGCAGTTCTTC,CASSVDRGGYNEQFF
TRBJ1-5,once,.,TRBV6-2/TRBV6-3,TGTGCCAGCAGTTCAATCCAACGACGACAGCCCCAGCATTTT,CASSSIQRRQPQHF
TRBJ2-5,.,.,TRBV14,TGTGCCAGCAGCCAAGGTGGAGGGACCCAGTACTTC,CASSQGGGTQYF
TRBJ2-7,few,.,TRBV7-8,TGTGCCAGCAGCTTAGGGAGGGACGGATTCTACGAGCAGTACTTC,CASSLGRDGFYEQYF
TRBJ2-7,.,.,TRBV7-2,TGTGCCAGCAGCTTCAACCCGCACGAGCAGTACTTC,CASSFNPHEQYF
TRBJ1-5,.,TRBD1,TRBV18,TGTGCCAGCTCACCGGGACAGGCTAGCAATCAGCCCCAGCATTTT,CASSPGQASNQPQHF
TRBJ2-1,.,.,TRBV30,TGTGCCTGGAGTAAACGGGAAAACAGGATCTTC,CAWSKRENRIF
TRBJ2-6,.,.,TRBV10-1,TGCGCCAGCAGTGATTCTATAGGGGCCAACGTCCTGACTTTC,CASSDSIGANVLTF
TRBJ2-3,once,TRBD2,TRBV5-1,TGCGCCAGCAGCTTGGGACTAGCGGGGGGCTCAGATACGCAGTATTTT,CASSLGLAGGSDTQYF
TRBJ1-1,.,.,TRBV19,TGTGCCAGTAAGACGCGGAGGACTGAAGCTTTCTTT,CASKTRRTEAFF
TRBJ1-6,.,.,TRBV11-1,TGTGCCAGCAGCCGGCCAGGCAGGGGTAATTCACCCCTCCACTTT,CASSRPGRGNSPLHF
TRBJ2-7,few,TRBD2,TRBV20-1,TGCAGTGTGGAGCGGGGGAACGAGCAGTACTTC,CSVERGNEQYF
TRBJ1-1,once,.,TRBV5-1,TGCGCCAGCAGCTTGGCCCTAGGGCGGCAAACTGAAGCTTTCTTT,CASSLALGRQTEAFF
TRBJ2-7,once,.,TRBV10-3,TGTGCCATCAGTGAGTCTACAGAATACGAGCAGTACTTC,CAISESTEYEQYF
TRBJ2-7,once,TRBD1,TRBV6-5,TGTGCCAGCAGTTACTCGTCGGACAGGGCCCACGAGCAGTACTTC,CASSYSSDRAHEQYF
TRBJ1-6,.,.,TRBV5-6,TGTGCCAGCAGCTTGGCAGGGGCTCCTTATAATTCACCCCTCCACTTT,CASSLAGAPYNSPLHF
TRBJ2-3,.,.,TRBV2,TGTGCCAGCAGTGACAGGACAGCTGATACGCAGTATTTT,CASSDRTADTQYF
TRBJ1-3,few,.,TRBV7-9,TGTGCCAGCAGCCCGCGGACCAGCCTCCCAAGACTCTCTGGAAACACCATATATTTT,CASSPRTSLPRLSGNTIYF
TRBJ2-3,.,TRBD2,TRBV7-8,TGTGCCAGCAGCATTGGACTAGCGGGGGGGCCGACTAGCACAGATACGCAGTATTTT,CASSIGLAGGPTSTDTQYF